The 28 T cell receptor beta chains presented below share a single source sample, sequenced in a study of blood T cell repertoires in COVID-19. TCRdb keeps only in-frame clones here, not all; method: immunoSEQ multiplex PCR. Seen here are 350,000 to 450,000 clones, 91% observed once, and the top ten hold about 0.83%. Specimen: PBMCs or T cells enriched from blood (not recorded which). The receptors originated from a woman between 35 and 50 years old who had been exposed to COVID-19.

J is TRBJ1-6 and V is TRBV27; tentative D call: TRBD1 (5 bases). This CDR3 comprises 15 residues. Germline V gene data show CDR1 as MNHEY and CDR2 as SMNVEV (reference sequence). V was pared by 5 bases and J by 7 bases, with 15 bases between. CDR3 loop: CASSEIDSRNSPLHF. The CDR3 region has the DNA TGTGCCAGCAGTGAAATAGACAGCCGAAATTCACCCCTCCACTTT.

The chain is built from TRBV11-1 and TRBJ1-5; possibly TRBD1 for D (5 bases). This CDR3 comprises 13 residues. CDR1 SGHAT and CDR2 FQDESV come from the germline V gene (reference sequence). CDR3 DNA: TGTGCGGATAGGCGGGGGGGAAATCAGCCCCAGCATTTT. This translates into CADRRGGNQPQHF.

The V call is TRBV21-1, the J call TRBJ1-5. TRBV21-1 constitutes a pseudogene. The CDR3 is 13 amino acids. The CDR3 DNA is TGTGCCAGCAGGAGGAGGTTACATCAGCCCCAGCATTTT. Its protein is CASRRRLHQPQHF.

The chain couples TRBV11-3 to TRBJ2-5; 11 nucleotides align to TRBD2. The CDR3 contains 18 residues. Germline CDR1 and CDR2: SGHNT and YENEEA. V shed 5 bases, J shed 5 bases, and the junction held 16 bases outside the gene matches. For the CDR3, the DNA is TGTGCCAGCAGCACCTACGATGTAGCGGGAGGGCCATGGGAGACCCAGTACTTC. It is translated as CASSTYDVAGGPWETQYF. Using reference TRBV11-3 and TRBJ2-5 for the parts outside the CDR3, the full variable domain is EAGVVQSPRYKIIEKKQPVAFWCNPISGHNTLYWYLQNLGQGPELLIRYENEEAVDDSQLPKDRFSAERLKGVDSTLKIQPAELGDSAVYLCASSTYDVAGGPWETQYFGPGTRLLVL.

Here the CDR3 reads CASSAPGNSRRTGELFF. In nucleotides, the CDR3 is TGTGCCAGCAGCGCACCAGGGAATTCAAGGAGAACCGGGGAGCTGTTTTTT. The gene calls are TRBV9 and TRBJ2-2; the D gene is possibly TRBD1 (5 bases). Between the trimmed V and J ends, which lost 3 bases and 5 bases, there was a span of 20 bases. The CDR3 loop spans 17 amino acids. CDR1 is SGDLS and CDR2 is YYNGEE in the germline V gene. The full variable domain, its missing parts supplied by reference TRBV9 and TRBJ2-2, is DSGVTQTPKHLITATGQRVTLRCSPRSGDLSVYWYQQSLDQGLQFLIQYYNGEERAKGNILERFSAQQFPDLHSELNLSSLELGDSALYFCASSAPGNSRRTGELFFGEGSRLTVL.

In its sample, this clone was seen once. CDR3 coding DNA: TGTGCCAGTAGTATGAGAGGGGACAGGGGGCAGATTGAGCAGTTCTTC. This sequence encodes CASSMRGDRGQIEQFF. The V call is TRBV19, the J call TRBJ2-1; TRBD1 matches 12 bases. CDR3 length: 16 residues. The junction had 9 bases not matched to a gene; V was cut back by 3 bases and J by 9 bases. Germline values: CDR1 LNHDA, CDR2 SQIVND (reference sequence).

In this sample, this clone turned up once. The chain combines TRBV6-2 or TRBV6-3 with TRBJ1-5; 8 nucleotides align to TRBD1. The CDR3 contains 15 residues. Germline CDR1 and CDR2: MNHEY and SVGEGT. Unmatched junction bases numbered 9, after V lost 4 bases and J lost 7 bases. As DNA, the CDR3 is TGTGCCAGCAGTTTATACAGGGGGGAAAGACAGCCCCAGCATTTT. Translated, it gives CASSLYRGERQPQHF.

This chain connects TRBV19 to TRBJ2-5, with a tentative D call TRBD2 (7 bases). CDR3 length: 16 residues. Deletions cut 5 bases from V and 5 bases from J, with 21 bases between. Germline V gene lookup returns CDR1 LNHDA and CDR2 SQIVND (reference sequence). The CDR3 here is CASSSWGGQLVETQYF. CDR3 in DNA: TGTGCCAGTAGTTCCTGGGGGGGCCAATTGGTGGAGACCCAGTACTTC.

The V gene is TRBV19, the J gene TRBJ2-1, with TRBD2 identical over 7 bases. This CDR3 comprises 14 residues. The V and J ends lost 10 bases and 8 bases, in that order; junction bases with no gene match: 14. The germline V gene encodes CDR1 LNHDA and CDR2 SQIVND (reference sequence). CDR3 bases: TGTGCCACAGCGGGGCGCTTCAACGCCGATGAGCAGTTCTTC. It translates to CATAGRFNADEQFF. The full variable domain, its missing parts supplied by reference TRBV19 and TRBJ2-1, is DGGITQSPKYLFRKEGQNVTLSCEQNLNHDAMYWYRQDPGQGLRLIYYSQIVNDFQKGDIAEGYSVSREKKESFPLTVTSAQKNPTAFYLCATAGRFNADEQFFGPGTRLTVL.

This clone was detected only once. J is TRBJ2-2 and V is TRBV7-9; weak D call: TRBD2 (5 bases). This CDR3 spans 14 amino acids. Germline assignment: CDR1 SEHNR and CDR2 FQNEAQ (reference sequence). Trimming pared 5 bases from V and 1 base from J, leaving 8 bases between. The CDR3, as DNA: TGTGCCAGCAGCCCAAGCGGGAACACCGGGGAGCTGTTTTTT. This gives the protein CASSPSGNTGELFF.

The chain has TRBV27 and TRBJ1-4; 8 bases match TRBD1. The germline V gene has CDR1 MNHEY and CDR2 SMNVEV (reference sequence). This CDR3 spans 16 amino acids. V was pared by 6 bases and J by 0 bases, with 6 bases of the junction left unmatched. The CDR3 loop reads CASRRQGLATNEKLFF. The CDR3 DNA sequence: TGTGCCAGCAGGCGACAGGGGCTAGCAACTAATGAAAAACTGTTTTTT.

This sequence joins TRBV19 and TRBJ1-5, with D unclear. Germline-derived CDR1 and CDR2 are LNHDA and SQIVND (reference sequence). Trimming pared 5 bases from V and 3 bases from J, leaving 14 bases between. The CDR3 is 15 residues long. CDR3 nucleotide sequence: TGTGCCAGTAGTCTGGAGGACCTGGTCAATCAGCCCCAGCATTTT. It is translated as CASSLEDLVNQPQHF.

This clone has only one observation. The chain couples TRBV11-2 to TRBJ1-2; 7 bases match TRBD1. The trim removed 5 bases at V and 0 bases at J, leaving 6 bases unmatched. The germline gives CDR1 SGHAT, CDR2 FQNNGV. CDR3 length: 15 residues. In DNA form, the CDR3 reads TGTGCCAGCAGCCCAAAGGGGGCTACTAACTATGGCTACACCTTC. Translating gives CASSPKGATNYGYTF.

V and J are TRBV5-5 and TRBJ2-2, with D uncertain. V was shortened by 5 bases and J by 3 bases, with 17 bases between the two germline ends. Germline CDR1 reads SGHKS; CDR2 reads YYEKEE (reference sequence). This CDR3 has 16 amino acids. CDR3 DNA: TGTGCCAGCAGTAGCCCACGACCGGCCCACACCGGGGAGCTGTTTTTT. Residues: CASSSPRPAHTGELFF.

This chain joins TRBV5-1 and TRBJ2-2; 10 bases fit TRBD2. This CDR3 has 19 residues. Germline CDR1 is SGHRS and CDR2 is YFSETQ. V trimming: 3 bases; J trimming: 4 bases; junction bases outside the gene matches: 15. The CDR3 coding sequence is TGCGCCAGCAGCTGGCGGGGTCTAGCGGGGGCCCTGGGCACCGGGGAGCTGTTTTTT. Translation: CASSWRGLAGALGTGELFF.

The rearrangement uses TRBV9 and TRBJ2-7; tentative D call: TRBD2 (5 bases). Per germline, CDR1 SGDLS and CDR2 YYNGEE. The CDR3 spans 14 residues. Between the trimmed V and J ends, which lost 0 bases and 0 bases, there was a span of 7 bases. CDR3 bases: TGTGCCAGCAGCGTAGAGAGGGACTCCTACGAGCAGTACTTC. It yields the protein CASSVERDSYEQYF.

The CDR3 loop reads CASSLRDSGNSPLHF. CDR3 nucleotides: TGTGCCAGCAGCTTACGGGACTCAGGGAATTCACCCCTCCACTTT. The chain combines TRBV7-2 with TRBJ1-6; a weak D match, TRBD1 (5 bases). The germline V gene encodes CDR1 SGHTA and CDR2 FQGNSA. This CDR3 is 15 amino acids long. The V end was cut by 2 bases, the J end by 7 bases, with 12 bases between. The full variable domain, completed using reference TRBV7-2 and TRBJ1-6, is GAGVSQSPSNKVTEKGKDVELRCDPISGHTALYWYRQSLGQGLEFLIYFQGNSAPDKSGLPSDRFSAERTGGSVSTLTIQRTQQEDSAVYLCASSLRDSGNSPLHFGNGTRLTVT.

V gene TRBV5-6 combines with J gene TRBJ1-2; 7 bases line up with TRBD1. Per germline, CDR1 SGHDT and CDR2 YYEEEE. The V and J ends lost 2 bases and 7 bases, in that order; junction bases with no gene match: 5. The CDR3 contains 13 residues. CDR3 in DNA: TGTGCCAGCAGCTTACAGGGGACGGCTGGCTACACCTTC. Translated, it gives CASSLQGTAGYTF. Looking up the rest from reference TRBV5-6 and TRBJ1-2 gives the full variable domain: DAGVTQSPTHLIKTRGQQVTLRCSPKSGHDTVSWYQQALGQGPQFIFQYYEEEERQRGNFPDRFSGHQFPNYSSELNVNALLLGDSALYLCASSLQGTAGYTFGSGTRLTVV.

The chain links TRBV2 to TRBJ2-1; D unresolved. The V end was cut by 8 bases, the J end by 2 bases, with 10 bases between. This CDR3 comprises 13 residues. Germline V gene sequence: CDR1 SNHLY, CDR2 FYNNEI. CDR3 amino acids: CASARQPYNEQFF. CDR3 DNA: TGTGCCAGCGCCAGACAACCCTACAATGAGCAGTTCTTC. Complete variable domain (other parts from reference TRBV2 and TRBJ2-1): EPEVTQTPSHQVTQMGQEVILRCVPISNHLYFYWYRQILGQKVEFLVSFYNNEISEKSEIFDDQFSVERPDGSNFTLKIRSTKLEDSAMYFCASARQPYNEQFFGPGTRLTVL.

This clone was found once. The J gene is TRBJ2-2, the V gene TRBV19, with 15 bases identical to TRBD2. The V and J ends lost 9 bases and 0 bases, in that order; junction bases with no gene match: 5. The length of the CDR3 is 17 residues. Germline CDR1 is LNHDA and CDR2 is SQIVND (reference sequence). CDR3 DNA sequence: TGTGCCAGCCTGCGGACTAGCGGGAGGGCGAACACCGGGGAGCTGTTTTTT. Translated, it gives CASLRTSGRANTGELFF.

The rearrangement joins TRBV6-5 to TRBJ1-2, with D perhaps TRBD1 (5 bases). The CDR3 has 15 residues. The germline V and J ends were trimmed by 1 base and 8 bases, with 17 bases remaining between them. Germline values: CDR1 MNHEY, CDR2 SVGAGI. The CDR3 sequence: CASSYYGTPGGGYTF. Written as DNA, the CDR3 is TGTGCCAGCAGTTACTACGGGACGCCCGGGGGAGGCTACACCTTC.

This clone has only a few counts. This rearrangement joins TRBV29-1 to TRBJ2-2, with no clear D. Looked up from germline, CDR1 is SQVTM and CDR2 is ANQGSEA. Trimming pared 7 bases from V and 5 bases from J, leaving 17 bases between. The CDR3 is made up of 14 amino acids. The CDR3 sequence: CSARGDGRTGELFF. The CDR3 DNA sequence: TGCAGCGCGAGAGGCGACGGCCGGACCGGGGAGCTGTTTTTT.

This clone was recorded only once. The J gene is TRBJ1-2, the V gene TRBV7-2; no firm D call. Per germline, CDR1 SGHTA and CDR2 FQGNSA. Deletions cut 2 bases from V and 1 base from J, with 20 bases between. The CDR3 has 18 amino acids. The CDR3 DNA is TGTGCCAGCAGCTTATCATGGACTGCCGACCGTTTTAACTATGGCTACACCTTC. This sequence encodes CASSLSWTADRFNYGYTF.

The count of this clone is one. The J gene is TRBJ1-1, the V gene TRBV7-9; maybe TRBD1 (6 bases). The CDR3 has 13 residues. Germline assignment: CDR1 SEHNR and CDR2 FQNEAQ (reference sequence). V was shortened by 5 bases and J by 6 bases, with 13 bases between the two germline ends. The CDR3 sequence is CASSPRTAPEAFF. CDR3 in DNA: TGTGCCAGCAGCCCGAGGACAGCCCCTGAAGCTTTCTTT.

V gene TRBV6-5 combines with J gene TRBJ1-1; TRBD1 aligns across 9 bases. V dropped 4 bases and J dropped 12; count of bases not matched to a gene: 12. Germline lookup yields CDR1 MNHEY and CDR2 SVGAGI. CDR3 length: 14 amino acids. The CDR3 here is CASSFDRGSMGTFF. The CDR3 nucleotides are TGTGCCAGCAGTTTCGACAGGGGGTCGATGGGGACTTTCTTT.

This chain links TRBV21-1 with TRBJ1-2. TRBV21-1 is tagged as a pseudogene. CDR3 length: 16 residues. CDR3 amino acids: CASRMGINPGIGGYTF. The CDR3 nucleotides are TGTGCCAGCAGAATGGGTATCAATCCGGGGATCGGTGGCTACACCTTC.

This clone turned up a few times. The CDR3: CASRGPGQGNQPQHF. The DNA of the CDR3 is TGTGCCAGCAGGGGCCCGGGACAGGGGAATCAGCCCCAGCATTTT. V and J are TRBV2 and TRBJ1-5; 10 nucleotides agree with TRBD1. Germline CDR1 is SNHLY and CDR2 is FYNNEI. The length of the CDR3 is 15 residues. Trimming took 6 bases from V and 4 from J; bases not matched to a gene: 6.

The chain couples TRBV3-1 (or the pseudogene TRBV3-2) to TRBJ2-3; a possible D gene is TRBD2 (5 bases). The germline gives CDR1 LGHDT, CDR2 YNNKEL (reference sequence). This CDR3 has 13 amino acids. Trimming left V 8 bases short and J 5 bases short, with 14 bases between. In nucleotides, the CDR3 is TGTGCCAGCGGGAGACCACCCCAAGATACGCAGTATTTT. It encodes CASGRPPQDTQYF.